This T cell receptor (beta chain) appears in the sequencing data of a study of control samples from healthy donors and cancer patients. There are 16 residues in the CDR3. V trimming: 3 bases; J trimming: 6 bases; junction bases outside the gene matches: 10. CDR1 is SGDLS and CDR2 is YYNGEE in the germline V gene. Measured with immunoSEQ multiplex PCR; TCRdb has only the in-frame clones, and not every one. The sample yields 120,000 to 150,000 clones, roughly 94% seen once. This receptor was obtained from a man aged 40-49 years in good health. This sequence joins TRBV9 and TRBJ2-1; 9 positions agree with TRBD2. Sequenced material: blood. The CDR3 reads CASSGRTSGFGNEQFF. For the CDR3, the DNA is TGTGCCAGCAGCGGACGAACTAGCGGGTTTGGCAATGAGCAGTTCTTC.